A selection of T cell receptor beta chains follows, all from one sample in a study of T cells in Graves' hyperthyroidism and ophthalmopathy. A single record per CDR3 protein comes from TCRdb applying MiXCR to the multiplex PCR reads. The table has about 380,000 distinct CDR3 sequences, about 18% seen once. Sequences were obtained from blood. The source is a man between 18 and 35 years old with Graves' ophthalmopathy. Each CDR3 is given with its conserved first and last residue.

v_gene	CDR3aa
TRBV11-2	CASSFVVPAATSSSYNSPLHF
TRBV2	CASSDRRDRGLEAFF
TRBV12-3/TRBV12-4	CASSPGGAGAYEQYF
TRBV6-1	CASCTSNQPQHF
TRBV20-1	CSAPDFSYNEQFF
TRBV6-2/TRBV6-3	CACRPHGRSYEQYF
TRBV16	CASSQSLGQYF
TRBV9	CASSRPTYGYTF
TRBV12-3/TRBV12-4	CASSPAPLLNTEAFF
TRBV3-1	CASSQDLGGAENEQYF
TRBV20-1	CSANGGTGILSPLHF
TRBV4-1	CASSRRLLGWVEQFF
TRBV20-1	CSATGTLYGYTF
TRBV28	CASSVLLREAFF
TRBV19	CASAGTGTTEAFF
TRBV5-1	CASSLGQGADEQYF
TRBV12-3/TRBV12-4	CASSFGGDTQYF
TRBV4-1	CASSQRQGDAYEQYF
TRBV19	CASSIAARTEAFF
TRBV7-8	CASKPGVANQPQHF
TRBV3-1	CASSTGDNQPQHF
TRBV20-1	CSATPPGQGAPEQYF
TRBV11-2	CASSLGLKQPDYTQYF
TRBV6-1	CASSGLRAVTEETQYF
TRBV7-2	CASSLVPGQGTSPSTDTQYF
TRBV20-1	CSASGTTGDTEAFF
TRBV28	CASSARGVGETQYF
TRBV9	CASSVEEISYEQYF
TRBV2	CASSPTGEDTQYF
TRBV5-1	CASSTQGNTDTQYF
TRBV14	CASSQRDRGLRQYF
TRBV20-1	CSARENGGWETQYF
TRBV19	CANPFDRAHGYTF
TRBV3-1	CASSVQGRETQYF
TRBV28	CASSPLLLRDRVGDEQFF
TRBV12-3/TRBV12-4	CASRGGGSSYNEQFF
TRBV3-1	CASSQSGGGRISPLHF
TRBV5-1	CASSLGPEVNSPLHF
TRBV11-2	CASSVADRVGQYF
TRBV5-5	CASSDIHTGIPEAFF
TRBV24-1	CATGDRKDGYTF
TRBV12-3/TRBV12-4	CASSGRDSLFYNSPLHF
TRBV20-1	CSASRLGRGGSYNEQFF
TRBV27	CASSFAISDEKLFF
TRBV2	CASSTGSGNSPLHF